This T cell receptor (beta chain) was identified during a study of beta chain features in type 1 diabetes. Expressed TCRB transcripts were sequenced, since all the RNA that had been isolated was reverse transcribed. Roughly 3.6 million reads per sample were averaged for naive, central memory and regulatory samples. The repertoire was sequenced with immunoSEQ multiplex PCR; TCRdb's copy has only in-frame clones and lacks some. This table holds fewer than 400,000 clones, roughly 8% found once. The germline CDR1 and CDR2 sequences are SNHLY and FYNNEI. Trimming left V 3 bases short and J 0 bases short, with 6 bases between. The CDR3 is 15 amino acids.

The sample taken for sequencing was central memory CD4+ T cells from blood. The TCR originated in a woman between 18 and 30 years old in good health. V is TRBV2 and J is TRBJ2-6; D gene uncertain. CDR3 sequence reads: CASSERHSGANVLTF. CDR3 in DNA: TGTGCCAGCAGTGAGAGGCACTCTGGGGCCAACGTCCTGACTTTC.